This T cell receptor (beta chain) was sequenced for a study of early T cells in non-severe SARS-CoV-2 infection. In germline, CDR1 is SGHDN, CDR2 FVKESK. The V end was cut by 5 bases, the J end by 2 bases, with 6 bases between. The CDR3 runs to 12 residues. This clonotype has only a few counts. TCRdb reanalysed the 5' RACE reads using MiXCR and keeps one entry per CDR3 protein. The sample has roughly 120,000 distinct CDR3 sequences; about 15% are singletons. The clonotype was recovered from an adult who was a healthcare worker with PCR-confirmed SARS-CoV-2 infection or an uninfected control (not recorded which). The sequencing sample was made of whole blood. The V gene is TRBV14, the J gene TRBJ1-1; D not resolved. The chain's CDR3 is CASSLENTEAFF. The CDR3 DNA sequence: TGTGCCAGCAGCTTGGAAAACACTGAAGCTTTCTTT. Complete variable domain (other parts from reference TRBV14 and TRBJ1-1): EAGVTQFPSHSVIEKGQTVTLRCDPISGHDNLYWYRRVMGKEIKFLLHFVKESKQDESGMPNNRFLAERTGGTYSTLKVQPAELEDSGVYFCASSLENTEAFFGQGTRLTVV.